This TCR beta chain comes out of a study of cytomegalovirus exposure and HLA in healthy donors. V was trimmed by 1 base and J by 2 bases, leaving 6 bases between them. CDR3 length equals 14 residues. Germline V gene sequence: CDR1 SGHDN, CDR2 FVKESK. PCR used 60 Vbeta primers and 13 Jbeta primers. Only in-frame clones appear in the TCRdb table, and some are missing; sequencing was by immunoSEQ multiplex PCR. Of 95,000 to 150,000 clones in the sample, over 75% were seen once. The rearrangement uses TRBV14 and TRBJ1-3; D is unclear. The sequencing input was PBMCs. This clonotype originated in a woman between 18 and 29 years old in good health and CMV-seronegative. CDR3 in amino acids: CASSQVVAGNTIYF. The CDR3 DNA reads TGTGCCAGCAGCCAAGTTGTCGCTGGAAACACCATATATTTT. The whole variable domain, filled in from reference TRBV14 and TRBJ1-3, reads EAGVTQFPSHSVIEKGQTVTLRCDPISGHDNLYWYRRVMGKEIKFLLHFVKESKQDESGMPNNRFLAERTGGTYSTLKVQPAELEDSGVYFCASSQVVAGNTIYFGEGSWLTVV.